This entry lists 10 T cell receptor beta chains sequenced from one sample in a study of blood T cells in healthy people across ages. A second PCR of roughly 6 to 12 cycles used a sample-barcoded 5' primer and a J-beta primer mix. TCRdb reprocessed the 5' RACE reads with MiXCR, giving one entry per CDR3 protein. The sample carries some 560,000 distinct CDR3 sequences, about 29% recorded once. These same data were also listed under a study on T cells of mothers and their children.

The sequencing input was blood. These receptors all come from a boy aged 2 to 10 in good health.

This chain uses TRBV6-1 with TRBJ1-2; no reliable D call. The CDR3 is 14 amino acids. Trimming removed 0 bases at V and 8 bases at J, with 13 bases between. Germline V CDR1 and CDR2: MNHNS, SASEGT. The CDR3 coding sequence is TGTGCCAGCAGTGAAGCGCCCATCCCAGAGGGCTACACCTTC. Translation gives CASSEAPIPEGYTF.

The chain is built from TRBV7-2 and TRBJ2-1; tentatively, D is TRBD2 (6 bases). Deletions cut 5 bases from V and 2 bases from J, with 13 bases between. The CDR3 is 15 residues long. Germline assignment: CDR1 SGHTA and CDR2 FQGNSA. CDR3 bases: TGTGCCAGCAGCATCGTTAGCGGAACCTACAATGAGCAGTTCTTC. Encoded protein: CASSIVSGTYNEQFF.

The CDR3 sequence is CASSLTSGNIGELFF. In DNA form, the CDR3 reads TGTGCCAGCAGCTTGACTAGCGGGAATATCGGGGAGCTGTTTTTT. This chain uses TRBV7-9 with TRBJ2-2; TRBD2 aligns across 11 bases. The CDR3 runs to 15 residues. Germline V gene lookup returns CDR1 SEHNR and CDR2 FQNEAQ (reference sequence). After removal of 3 bases from V and 7 bases from J, the junction contained 4 bases not matched to a gene.

The chain links TRBV19 to TRBJ2-1; tentative D call: TRBD1 (5 bases). Germline-derived CDR1 and CDR2 are LNHDA and SQIVND (reference sequence). Trimming took off 5 bases at V and 8 bases at J, with 16 bases between the two ends. The CDR3 spans 14 residues. In DNA form, the CDR3 reads TGTGCCAGTAGTTGGCGTCAGGGAAGGGATGAGCAGTTCTTC. Encoded protein: CASSWRQGRDEQFF.

The chain carries TRBV7-2 and TRBJ2-4; possible D gene TRBD1, 5 bases. Germline V lookup: CDR1 SGHTA, CDR2 FQGNSA. The length of the CDR3 is 14 residues. The germline V and J ends were trimmed by 2 bases and 9 bases, with 14 bases remaining between them. CDR3 region: CASSLTPGNGIQYF. CDR3 DNA sequence: TGTGCCAGCAGCTTAACCCCAGGGAATGGCATTCAGTACTTC. The full variable domain, its missing parts supplied by reference TRBV7-2 and TRBJ2-4, is GAGVSQSPSNKVTEKGKDVELRCDPISGHTALYWYRQSLGQGLEFLIYFQGNSAPDKSGLPSDRFSAERTGGSVSTLTIQRTQQEDSAVYLCASSLTPGNGIQYFGAGTRLSVL.

J is TRBJ2-1 and V is TRBV7-9; D possibly corresponds to TRBD2 (6 bases). The V end lost 7 bases, the J end lost 5 bases, and 15 bases lay between the germline ends. This CDR3 contains 14 residues. CDR1 SEHNR and CDR2 FQNEAQ come from the germline V gene (reference sequence). The CDR3 coding sequence is TGTGCCAGCACCATTACTAGCCCGAACAATGAGCAGTTCTTC. Translation: CASTITSPNNEQFF.

The chain joins TRBV30 to TRBJ1-1; D ambiguous. Germline CDR1 and CDR2: GTSNPN and SVGIG (reference sequence). V dropped 2 bases and J dropped 3 bases, with 19 bases sitting between them. This CDR3 has 16 residues. In DNA, the CDR3 is TGTGCCTGGAGTAGGGAGTATGGGTTGGCGGACACTGAAGCTTTCTTT. Residues: CAWSREYGLADTEAFF.

This clonotype has a handful of counts. The chain is built from TRBV12-3 or TRBV12-4 and TRBJ1-2; D is ambiguous. The CDR3 runs 10 residues. The V end lost 8 bases, the J end lost 6 bases, and 7 bases lay between the germline ends. The chain's CDR3 is CASLLNGYTF. CDR3 sequence (DNA): TGTGCCAGCCTTCTGAATGGCTACACCTTC.

This clonotype appeared a few times. The V and J genes are TRBV24-1 and TRBJ2-5; D is perhaps TRBD2 (6 bases). V lost 4 bases to trimming and J lost 3 bases, with 14 bases between them. The germline V gene encodes CDR1 KGHDR and CDR2 SFDVKD. This CDR3 is 15 amino acids long. The CDR3 sequence: CATSDLGDFKETQYF. CDR3 nucleotides: TGTGCCACCAGTGACCTCGGGGACTTTAAAGAGACCCAGTACTTC.

The gene calls are TRBV5-1 and TRBJ2-1; maybe TRBD2 (5 bases). Trimming stripped 4 bases from V and 7 bases from J, with 12 bases between. Per the germline V gene, CDR1 is SGHRS and CDR2 is YFSETQ. The length of the CDR3 is 13 residues. The CDR3 nucleotides read TGCGCCAGCAGCAGGGAGATAGGTAATGAGCAGTTCTTC. This gives the protein CASSREIGNEQFF.